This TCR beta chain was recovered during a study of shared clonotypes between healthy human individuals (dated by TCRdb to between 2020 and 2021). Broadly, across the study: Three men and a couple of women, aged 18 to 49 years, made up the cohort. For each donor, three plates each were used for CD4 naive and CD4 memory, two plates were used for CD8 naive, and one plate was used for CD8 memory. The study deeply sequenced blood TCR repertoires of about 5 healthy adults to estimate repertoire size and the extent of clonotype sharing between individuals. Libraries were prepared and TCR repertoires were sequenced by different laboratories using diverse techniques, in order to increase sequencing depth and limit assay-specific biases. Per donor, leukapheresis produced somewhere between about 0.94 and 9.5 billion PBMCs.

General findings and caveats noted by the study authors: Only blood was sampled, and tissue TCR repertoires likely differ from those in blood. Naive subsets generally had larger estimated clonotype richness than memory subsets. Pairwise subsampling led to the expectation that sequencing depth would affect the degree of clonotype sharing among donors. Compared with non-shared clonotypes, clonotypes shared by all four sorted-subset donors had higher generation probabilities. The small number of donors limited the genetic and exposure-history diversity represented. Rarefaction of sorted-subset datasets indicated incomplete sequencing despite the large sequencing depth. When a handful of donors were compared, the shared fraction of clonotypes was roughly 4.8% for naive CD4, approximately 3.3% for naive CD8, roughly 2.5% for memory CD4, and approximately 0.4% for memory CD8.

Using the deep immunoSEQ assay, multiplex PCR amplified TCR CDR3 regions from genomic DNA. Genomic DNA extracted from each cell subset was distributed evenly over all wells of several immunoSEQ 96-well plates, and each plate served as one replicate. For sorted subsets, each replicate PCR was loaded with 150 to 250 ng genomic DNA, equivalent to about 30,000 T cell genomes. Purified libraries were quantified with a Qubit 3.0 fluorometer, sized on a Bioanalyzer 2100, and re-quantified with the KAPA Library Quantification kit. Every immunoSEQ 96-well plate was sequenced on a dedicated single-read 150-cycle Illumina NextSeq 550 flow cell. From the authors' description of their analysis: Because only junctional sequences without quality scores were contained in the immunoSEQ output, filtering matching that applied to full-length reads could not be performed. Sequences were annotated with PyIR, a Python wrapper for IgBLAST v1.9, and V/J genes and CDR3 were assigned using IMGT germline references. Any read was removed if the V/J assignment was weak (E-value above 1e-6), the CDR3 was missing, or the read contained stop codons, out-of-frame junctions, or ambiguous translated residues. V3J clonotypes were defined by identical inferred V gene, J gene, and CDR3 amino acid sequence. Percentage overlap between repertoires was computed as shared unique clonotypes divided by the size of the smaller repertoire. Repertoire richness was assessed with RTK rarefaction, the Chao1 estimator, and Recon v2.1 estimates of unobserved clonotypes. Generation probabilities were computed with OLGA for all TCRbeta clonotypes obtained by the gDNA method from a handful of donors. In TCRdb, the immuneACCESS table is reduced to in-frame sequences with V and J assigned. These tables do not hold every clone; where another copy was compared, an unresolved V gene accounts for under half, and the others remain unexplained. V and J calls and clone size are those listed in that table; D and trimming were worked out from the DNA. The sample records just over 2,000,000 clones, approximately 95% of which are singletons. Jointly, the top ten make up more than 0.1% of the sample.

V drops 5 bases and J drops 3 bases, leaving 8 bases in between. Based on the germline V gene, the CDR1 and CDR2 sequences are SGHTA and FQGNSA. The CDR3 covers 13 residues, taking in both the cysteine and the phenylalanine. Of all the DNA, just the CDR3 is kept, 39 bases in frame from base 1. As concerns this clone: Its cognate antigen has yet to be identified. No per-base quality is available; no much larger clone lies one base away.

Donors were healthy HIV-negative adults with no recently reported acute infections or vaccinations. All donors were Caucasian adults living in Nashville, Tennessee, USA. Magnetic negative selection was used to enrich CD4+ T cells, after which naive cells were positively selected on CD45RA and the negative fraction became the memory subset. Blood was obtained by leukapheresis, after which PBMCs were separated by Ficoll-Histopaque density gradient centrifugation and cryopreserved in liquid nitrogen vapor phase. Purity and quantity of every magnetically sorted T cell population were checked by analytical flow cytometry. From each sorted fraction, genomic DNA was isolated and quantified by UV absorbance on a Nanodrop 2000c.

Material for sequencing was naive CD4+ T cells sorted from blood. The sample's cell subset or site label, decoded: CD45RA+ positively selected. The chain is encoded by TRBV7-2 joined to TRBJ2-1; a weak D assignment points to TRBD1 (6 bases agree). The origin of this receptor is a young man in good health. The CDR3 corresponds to CASSQQGYNEQFF. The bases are TGTGCCAGCAGCCAACAGGGCTACAATGAGCAGTTCTTC.